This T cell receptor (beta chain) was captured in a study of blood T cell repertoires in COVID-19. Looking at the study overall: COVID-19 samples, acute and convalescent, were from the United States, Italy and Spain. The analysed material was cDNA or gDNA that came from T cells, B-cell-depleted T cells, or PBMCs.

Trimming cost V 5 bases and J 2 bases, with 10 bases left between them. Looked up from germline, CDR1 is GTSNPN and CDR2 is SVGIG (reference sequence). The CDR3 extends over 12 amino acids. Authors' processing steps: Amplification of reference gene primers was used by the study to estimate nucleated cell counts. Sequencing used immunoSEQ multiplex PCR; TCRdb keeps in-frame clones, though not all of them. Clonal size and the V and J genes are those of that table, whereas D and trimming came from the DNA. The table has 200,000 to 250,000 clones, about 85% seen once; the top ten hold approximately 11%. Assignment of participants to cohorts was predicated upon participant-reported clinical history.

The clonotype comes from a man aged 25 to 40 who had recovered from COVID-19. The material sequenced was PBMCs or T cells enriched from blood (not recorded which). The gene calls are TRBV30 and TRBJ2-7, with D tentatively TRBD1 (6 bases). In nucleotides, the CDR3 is TGTGCCTGGGGGACACAACCCTACGAGCAGTACTTC. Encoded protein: CAWGTQPYEQYF.